The 6 T cell receptor beta chains presented below share a single source sample, sequenced in a study of CD8+ T cells in alopecia areata. Treatment denoted: oral pan-JAK inhibitor, 5-10 mg twice daily. In each case, RNA was isolated and then reverse transcribed into cDNA as the sequencing template. Profiling relied on immunoSEQ multiplex PCR, and the TCRdb table lists in-frame clones only, not all of them. The table shows around 190,000 clones, with roughly 60% occurring only once. The specimen comprised CD4+ T cells sorted from blood, sampled at week 24, from a patient treated with tofacitinib. These receptors originate from a human donor with alopecia areata.

This chain joins TRBV7-9 and TRBJ2-7; 7 nucleotides align to TRBD1. The ends lost 8 bases at V and 1 base at J; junction bases unmatched: 5. CDR1 is SEHNR and CDR2 is FQNEAQ in the germline V gene (reference sequence). The CDR3 is made up of 13 amino acids. CDR3 sequence reads: CASSRTGSYEQYF. The CDR3 DNA is TGTGCCAGCTCTAGGACAGGATCCTACGAGCAGTACTTC.

The CDR3 sequence is CASSQDEGRGISSGELFF. The DNA of the CDR3 is TGCGCCAGCAGCCAGGACGAGGGGCGGGGGATAAGTTCCGGGGAGCTGTTTTTT. The chain recombines TRBV4-3 with TRBJ2-2, with 7 bases that match TRBD2. The CDR3 is made up of 18 amino acids. V lost 3 bases, J lost 6 bases, and 16 bases stayed unmatched. Germline V gives CDR1 LGHNA, CDR2 YSLEER.

V and J are TRBV29-1 and TRBJ2-4; tentatively, D is TRBD1 (5 bases). Germline CDR1 SQVTM, CDR2 ANQGSEA. Trimming shortened V by 5 bases and J by 2 bases, and 10 bases separated the two germline ends. The CDR3 has 13 amino acids. CDR3 in amino acids: CSVHLGPKNIQYF. DNA for the CDR3: TGCAGCGTTCACCTGGGGCCCAAAAACATTCAGTACTTC.

This chain links TRBV30 with TRBJ2-3; 8 bases align to TRBD2. Germline V gene sequence: CDR1 GTSNPN, CDR2 SVGIG (reference sequence). Losses at the gene ends were 1 base for V and 4 bases for J; bases not matched to a gene: 10. This CDR3 contains 16 residues. In nucleotides, the CDR3 is TGTGCCTGGAGTGAGGGGACTAGATTCAGCGCAGATACGCAGTATTTT. This gives the protein CAWSEGTRFSADTQYF.

CDR3 in amino acids: CASSQALPRGSPLHF. In nucleotides, the CDR3 is TGTGCCAGCAGCCAAGCTCTACCAAGGGGGTCACCCCTCCACTTT. The chain joins TRBV14 to TRBJ1-6, with a weak D call TRBD1 (6 bases). Germline CDR1 and CDR2: SGHDN and FVKESK. V lost 1 base and J 10 bases, leaving 14 bases between the germline ends. The CDR3 has 15 amino acids.

This clone was observed once. The rearrangement uses TRBV15 and TRBJ2-5, with TRBD1 matching 8 bases. The CDR3 contains 15 residues. V shed 3 bases, J shed 3 bases, and the junction held 6 bases outside the gene matches. From germline, CDR1 is LNHNV and CDR2 YYDKDF (reference sequence). As DNA, the CDR3 is TGTGCCACCAGCAGGAGGGACAGGCAAAAAGAGACCCAGTACTTC. It codes for CATSRRDRQKETQYF. The full variable domain, its missing parts supplied by reference TRBV15 and TRBJ2-5, is DAMVIQNPRYQVTQFGKPVTLSCSQTLNHNVMYWYQQKSSQAPKLLFHYYDKDFNNEADTPDNFQSRRPNTSFCFLDIRSPGLGDTAMYLCATSRRDRQKETQYFGPGTRLLVL.